The T cell receptor (beta chain) described here comes from a study of molecular identifiers for immune sequencing clone quantification. The germline V gene has CDR1 SGHTA and CDR2 FQGNSA. The V gene lost 3 bases and the J gene lost 6 bases, with 9 bases spanning the gap. There are 12 residues in the CDR3. TCRdb processed the PCR reads anew with MiXCR; each CDR3 protein has one entry. The sample lists over 600,000 distinct CDR3 sequences; 15% to 20% were seen once. This clonotype was counted many times. As yet, its antigen is unknown. Study-wide findings and caveats: Highly expanded clones may be undercounted when identical TCR molecules share barcodes.

This receptor was obtained from a human donor in good health. Some libraries in this study had Jurkat cell RNA spiked in. This rearrangement joins TRBV7-2 to TRBJ2-7, with D possibly matching TRBD2 (6 bases). Source material: naive CD8+ T cells from blood, with Jurkat cell RNA spiked in. The subset is: FACS-sorted CD8+CD4-CCR7+CD45RA+ naive T cells. This CDR3 is CASSFKGGEQYF. The CDR3 nucleotides read TGTGCCAGCAGCTTCAAGGGAGGCGAGCAGTACTTC. The variable domain in full, completed from reference TRBV7-2 and TRBJ2-7, reads GAGVSQSPSNKVTEKGKDVELRCDPISGHTALYWYRQSLGQGLEFLIYFQGNSAPDKSGLPSDRFSAERTGGSVSTLTIQRTQQEDSAVYLCASSFKGGEQYFGPGTRLTVT.